This T cell receptor (beta chain) was retrieved from a study of cytomegalovirus exposure and HLA in healthy donors. Points from the study as a whole: In a later analysis, donors in an Asian-associated ancestry cluster reportedly had fewer N-insertions in productive TCRs than the cohort mean. A later analysis reported that several of the most significant clusters appeared to be linked to common viral pathogens, among them Epstein-Barr virus. Highly shared sequence variants in one cluster were likely a sequencing artifact.

Notes on this clone: Its antigen remains unidentified.

The primer mix had 60 Vbeta and 13 Jbeta primers. Sequencing used immunoSEQ multiplex PCR; TCRdb keeps in-frame clones, though not all of them. The sample includes about 170,000 clones, 70% to 90% seen only once; the top ten take less than 3%. This receptor was identified in a male donor in good health and CMV-seronegative. Sequencing was carried out using PBMCs.

Written as DNA, the CDR3 is TGTGCCATCAGCGACAATAATGAGCAGTTCTTC. Residues: CAISDNNEQFF. The genes are TRBV10-3 and TRBJ2-1; D is unresolved. The length of the CDR3 is 11 residues. From germline, CDR1 is ENHRY and CDR2 SYGVKD. Trimming cost V 6 bases and J 7 bases, with 7 bases left between them.